This paragraph covers one TCR beta chain sequence. The data originate from a study of blood T cell repertoires in COVID-19. In the authors' methods: Nucleated cell counts were estimated from reference gene primer amplification. TCRdb keeps only in-frame clones here, not all; method: immunoSEQ multiplex PCR. The D gene and trimming were derived from the DNA, and the V and J assignments and clone size from that table. The sample yields 77,000 or so clones, approximately 80% seen once. V was pared by 4 bases and J by 7 bases, with 4 bases of the junction left unmatched. The germline V gene encodes CDR1 WNHNN and CDR2 SYGVQD (reference sequence). The CDR3 spans 13 residues.

Source material: peripheral blood. V gene TRBV10-1 combines with J gene TRBJ1-2, with 9 bases that match TRBD1. This TCR came from a woman aged 55-69 years with acute or convalescent COVID-19. The CDR3 protein is CASSADRGLGYTF. The CDR3, as DNA: TGCGCCAGCAGTGCGGACAGGGGTCTTGGCTACACCTTC.